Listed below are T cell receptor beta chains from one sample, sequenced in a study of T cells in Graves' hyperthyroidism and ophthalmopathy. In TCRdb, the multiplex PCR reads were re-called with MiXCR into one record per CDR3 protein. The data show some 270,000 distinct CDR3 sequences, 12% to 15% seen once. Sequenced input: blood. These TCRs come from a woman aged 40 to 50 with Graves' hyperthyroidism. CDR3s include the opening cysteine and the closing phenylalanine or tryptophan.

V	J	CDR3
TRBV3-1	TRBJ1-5	CASSQDPSGGNQPQHF
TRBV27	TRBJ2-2	CASRTSGTVTGELFF
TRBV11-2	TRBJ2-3	CASSLTSSGADTQYF
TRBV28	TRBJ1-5	CASSWQISNQPQHF
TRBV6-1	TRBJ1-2	CASRDRPYGYTF
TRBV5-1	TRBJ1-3	CASSPTPRSGNTIYF
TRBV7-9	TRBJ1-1	CASSLNSNTEAFF
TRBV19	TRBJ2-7	CASMGVTYEQYF
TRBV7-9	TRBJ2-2	CASSPRARTGELFF
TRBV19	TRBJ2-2	CASTGQDPNTGELFF